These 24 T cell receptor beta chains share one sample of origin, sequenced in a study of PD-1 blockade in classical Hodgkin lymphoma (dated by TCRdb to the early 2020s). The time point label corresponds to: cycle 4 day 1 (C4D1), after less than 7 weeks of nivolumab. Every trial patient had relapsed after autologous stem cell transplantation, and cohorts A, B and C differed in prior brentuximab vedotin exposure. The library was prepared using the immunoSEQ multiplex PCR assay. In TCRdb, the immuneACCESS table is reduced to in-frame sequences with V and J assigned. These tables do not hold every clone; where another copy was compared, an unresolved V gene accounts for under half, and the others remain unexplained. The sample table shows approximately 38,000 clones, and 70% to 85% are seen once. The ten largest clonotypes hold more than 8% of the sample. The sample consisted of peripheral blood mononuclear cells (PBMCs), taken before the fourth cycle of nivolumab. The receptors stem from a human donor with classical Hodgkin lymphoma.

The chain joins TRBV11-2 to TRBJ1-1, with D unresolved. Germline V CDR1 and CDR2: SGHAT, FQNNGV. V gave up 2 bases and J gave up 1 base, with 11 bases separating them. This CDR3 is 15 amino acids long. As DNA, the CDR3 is TGTGCCAGCAGCTTACGTCCGGGTGGGAACACTGAAGCTTTCTTT. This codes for CASSLRPGGNTEAFF.

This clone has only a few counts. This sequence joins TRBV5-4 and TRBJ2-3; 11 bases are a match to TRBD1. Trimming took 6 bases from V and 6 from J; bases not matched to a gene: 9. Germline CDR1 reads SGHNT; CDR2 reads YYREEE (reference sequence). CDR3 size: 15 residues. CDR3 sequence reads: CASNGGTGGRDTQYF. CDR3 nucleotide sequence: TGTGCCAGCAACGGAGGGACAGGGGGTAGGGATACGCAGTATTTT.

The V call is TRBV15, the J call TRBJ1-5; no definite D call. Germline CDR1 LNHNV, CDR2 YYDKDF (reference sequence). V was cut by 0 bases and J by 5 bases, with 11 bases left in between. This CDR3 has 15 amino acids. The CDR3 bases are TGTGCCACCAGCAGAGATGAAGGAGTCCATCAGCCCCAGCATTTT. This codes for CATSRDEGVHQPQHF.

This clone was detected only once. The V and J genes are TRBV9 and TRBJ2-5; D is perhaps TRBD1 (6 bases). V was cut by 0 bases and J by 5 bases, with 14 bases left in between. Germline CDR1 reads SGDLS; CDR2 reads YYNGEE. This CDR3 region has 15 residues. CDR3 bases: TGTGCCAGCAGCGTAGATCAGGGGCGCACCGAGACCCAGTACTTC. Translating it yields CASSVDQGRTETQYF.

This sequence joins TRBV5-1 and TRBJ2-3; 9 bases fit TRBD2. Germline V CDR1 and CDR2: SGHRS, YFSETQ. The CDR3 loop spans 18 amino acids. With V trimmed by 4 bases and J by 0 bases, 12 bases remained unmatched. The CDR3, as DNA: TGCGCCAGCAGCCCCGGGCTAGCGGGGTTCACTAGCACAGATACGCAGTATTTT. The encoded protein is CASSPGLAGFTSTDTQYF.

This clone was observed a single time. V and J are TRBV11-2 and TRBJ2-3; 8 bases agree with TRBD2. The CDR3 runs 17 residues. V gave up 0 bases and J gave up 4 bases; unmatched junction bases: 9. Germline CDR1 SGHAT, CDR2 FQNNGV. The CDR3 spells CASSLESSGVGADTQYF. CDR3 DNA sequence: TGTGCCAGCAGCTTAGAGAGTAGCGGGGTTGGGGCAGATACGCAGTATTTT.

The DNA for the CDR3 is TGTGCCAGCAGCACGGGACTAGCGGGGAACGAGCAGTACTTC. Protein sequence: CASSTGLAGNEQYF. The chain recombines TRBV6-5 with TRBJ2-7; 13 bases align to TRBD2. Trimming took 6 bases from V and 5 from J; bases not matched to a gene: 4. This CDR3 comprises 14 residues. Per germline, CDR1 MNHEY and CDR2 SVGAGI.

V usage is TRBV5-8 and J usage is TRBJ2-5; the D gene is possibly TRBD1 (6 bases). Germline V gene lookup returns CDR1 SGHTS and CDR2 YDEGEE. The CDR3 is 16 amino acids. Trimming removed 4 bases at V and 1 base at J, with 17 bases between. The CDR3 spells CASSGWDKDSQETQYF. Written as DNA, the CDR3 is TGTGCCAGCAGCGGGTGGGACAAGGACAGCCAAGAGACCCAGTACTTC.

CDR3 bases: TGTGCCAGCAGCTTGGGTCAGGCCGCGAACACCGGGGAGCTGTTTTTT. This encodes CASSLGQAANTGELFF. The J gene is TRBJ2-2, the V gene TRBV5-4, with D unresolved. The ends were cut back, 0 bases at V and 0 bases at J, with 9 bases in the middle. The V gene's germline CDR1 is SGHNT and CDR2 YYREEE (reference sequence). This CDR3 has 16 amino acids. The variable domain in full, completed from reference TRBV5-4 and TRBJ2-2, reads ETGVTQSPTHLIKTRGQQVTLRCSSQSGHNTVSWYQQALGQGPQFIFQYYREEENGRGNFPPRFSGLQFPNYSSELNVNALELDDSALYLCASSLGQAANTGELFFGEGSRLTVL.

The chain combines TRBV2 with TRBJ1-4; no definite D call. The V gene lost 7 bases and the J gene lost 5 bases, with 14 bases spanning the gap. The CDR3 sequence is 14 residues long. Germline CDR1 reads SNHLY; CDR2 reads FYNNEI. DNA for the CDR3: TGTGCCAGCATATCGGGAAGACGGAATGAAAAACTGTTTTTT. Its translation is CASISGRRNEKLFF. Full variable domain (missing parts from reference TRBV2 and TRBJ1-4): EPEVTQTPSHQVTQMGQEVILRCVPISNHLYFYWYRQILGQKVEFLVSFYNNEISEKSEIFDDQFSVERPDGSNFTLKIRSTKLEDSAMYFCASISGRRNEKLFFGSGTQLSVL.

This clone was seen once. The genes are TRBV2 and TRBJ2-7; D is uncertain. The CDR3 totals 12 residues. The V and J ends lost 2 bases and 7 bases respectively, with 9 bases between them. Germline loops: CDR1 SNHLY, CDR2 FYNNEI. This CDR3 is CASSESQVEQYF. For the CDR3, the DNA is TGTGCCAGCAGTGAAAGCCAGGTTGAGCAGTACTTC.

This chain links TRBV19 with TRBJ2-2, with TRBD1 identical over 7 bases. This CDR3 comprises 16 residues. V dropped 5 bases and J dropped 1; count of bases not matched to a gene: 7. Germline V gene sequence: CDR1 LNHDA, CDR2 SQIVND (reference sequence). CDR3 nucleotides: TGTGCCAGTAGTGCTGGGCCAGGGGGGAACACCGGGGAGCTGTTTTTT. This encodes CASSAGPGGNTGELFF. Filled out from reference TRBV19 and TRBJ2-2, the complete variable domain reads DGGITQSPKYLFRKEGQNVTLSCEQNLNHDAMYWYRQDPGQGLRLIYYSQIVNDFQKGDIAEGYSVSREKKESFPLTVTSAQKNPTAFYLCASSAGPGGNTGELFFGEGSRLTVL.

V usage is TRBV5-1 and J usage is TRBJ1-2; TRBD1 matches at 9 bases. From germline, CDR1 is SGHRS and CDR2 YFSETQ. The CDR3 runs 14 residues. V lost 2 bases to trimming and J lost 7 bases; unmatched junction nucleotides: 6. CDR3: CASSLETGGAGYTF. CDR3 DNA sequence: TGCGCCAGCAGCTTAGAGACAGGGGGAGCTGGCTACACCTTC.

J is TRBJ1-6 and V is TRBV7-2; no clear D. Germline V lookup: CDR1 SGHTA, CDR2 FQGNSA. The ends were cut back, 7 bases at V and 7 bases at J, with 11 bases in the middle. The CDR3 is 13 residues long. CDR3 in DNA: TGTGCCAGCAACGAGGTGCTAAATTCACCCCTCCACTTT. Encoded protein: CASNEVLNSPLHF.

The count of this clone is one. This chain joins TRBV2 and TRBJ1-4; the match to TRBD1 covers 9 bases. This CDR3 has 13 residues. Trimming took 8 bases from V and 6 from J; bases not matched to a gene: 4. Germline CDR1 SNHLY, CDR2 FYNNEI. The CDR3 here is CASFRDRDEKLFF. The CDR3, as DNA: TGTGCCAGCTTCCGGGACAGGGATGAAAAACTGTTTTTT.

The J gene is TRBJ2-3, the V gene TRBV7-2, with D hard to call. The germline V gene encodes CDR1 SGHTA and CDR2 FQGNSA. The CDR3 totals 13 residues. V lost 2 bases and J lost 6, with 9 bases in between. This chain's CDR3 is CASSLTGWDTQYF. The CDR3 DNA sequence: TGTGCCAGCAGCTTAACTGGATGGGATACGCAGTATTTT.

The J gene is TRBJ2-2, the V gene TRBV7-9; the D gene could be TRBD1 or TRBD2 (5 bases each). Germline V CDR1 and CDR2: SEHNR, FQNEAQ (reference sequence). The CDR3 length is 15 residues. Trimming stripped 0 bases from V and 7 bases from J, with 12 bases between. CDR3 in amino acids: CASSLALRGGGELFF. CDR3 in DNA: TGTGCCAGCAGCTTAGCGCTGAGGGGCGGCGGGGAGCTGTTTTTT.

CDR3 coding DNA: TGTGCCAGCGGACTGACAGGTTCCAACGGAGCTTTCTTT. Translating gives CASGLTGSNGAFF. The V and J genes are TRBV5-5 and TRBJ1-1; D is perhaps TRBD1 (6 bases). V shed 7 bases and J shed 10 bases, with 20 bases lying between them. Germline V gives CDR1 SGHKS, CDR2 YYEKEE (reference sequence). The CDR3 totals 13 residues.

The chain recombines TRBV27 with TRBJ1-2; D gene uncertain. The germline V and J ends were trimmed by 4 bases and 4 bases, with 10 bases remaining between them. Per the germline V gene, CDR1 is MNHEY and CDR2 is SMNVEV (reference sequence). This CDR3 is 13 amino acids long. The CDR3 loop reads CASSSPGLYGYTF. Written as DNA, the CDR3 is TGTGCCAGCAGTTCCCCGGGTCTCTATGGCTACACCTTC.

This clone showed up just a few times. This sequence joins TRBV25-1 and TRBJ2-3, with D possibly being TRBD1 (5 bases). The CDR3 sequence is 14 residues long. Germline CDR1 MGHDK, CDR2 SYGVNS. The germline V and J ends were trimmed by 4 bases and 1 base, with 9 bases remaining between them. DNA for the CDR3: TGTGCCAGCAGTGCCGGACATCGCACAGATACGCAGTATTTT. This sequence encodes CASSAGHRTDTQYF.

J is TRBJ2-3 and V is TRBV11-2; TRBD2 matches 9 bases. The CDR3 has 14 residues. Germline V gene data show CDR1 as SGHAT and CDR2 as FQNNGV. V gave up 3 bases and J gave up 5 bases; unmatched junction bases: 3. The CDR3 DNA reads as TGTGCCAGCAGCTTTAGCGGGGGATTAGATACGCAGTATTTT. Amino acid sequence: CASSFSGGLDTQYF.

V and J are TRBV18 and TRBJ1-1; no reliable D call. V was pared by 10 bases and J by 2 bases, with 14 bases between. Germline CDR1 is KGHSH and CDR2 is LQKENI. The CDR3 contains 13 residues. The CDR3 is CANTRNPNTEAFF. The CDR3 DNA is TGTGCCAATACAAGAAACCCCAACACTGAAGCTTTCTTT.

The CDR3 sequence: CASSPGQGWQDTDTQYF. CDR3 nucleotides: TGTGCCAGCAGCCCGGGACAGGGTTGGCAGGACACAGATACGCAGTATTTT. This chain uses TRBV5-8 with TRBJ2-3, with 9 bases fitting TRBD1. Looked up from germline, CDR1 is SGHTS and CDR2 is YDEGEE. The V segment lost 4 bases and the J segment 2 bases; nucleotides outside the gene matches: 11. There are 17 residues in the CDR3.

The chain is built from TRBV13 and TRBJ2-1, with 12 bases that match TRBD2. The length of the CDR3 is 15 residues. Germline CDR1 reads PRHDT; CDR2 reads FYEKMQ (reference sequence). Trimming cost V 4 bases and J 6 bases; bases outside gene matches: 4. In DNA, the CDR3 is TGTGCCAGCAGCTACGAGACTAGCGGGGGCAATGAGCAGTTCTTC. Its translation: CASSYETSGGNEQFF.